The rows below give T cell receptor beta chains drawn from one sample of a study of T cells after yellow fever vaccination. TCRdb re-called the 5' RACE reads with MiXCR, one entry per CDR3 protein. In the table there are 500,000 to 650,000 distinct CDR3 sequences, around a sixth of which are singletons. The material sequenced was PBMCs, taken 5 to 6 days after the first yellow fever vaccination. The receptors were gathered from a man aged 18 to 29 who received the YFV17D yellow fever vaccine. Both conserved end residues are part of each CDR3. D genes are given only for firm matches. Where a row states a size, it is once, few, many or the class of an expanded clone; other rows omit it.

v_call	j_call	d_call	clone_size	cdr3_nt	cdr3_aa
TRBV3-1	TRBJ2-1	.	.	TGTGCCAGCAGCCAAGGTAGTTACTCCTACAATGAGCAGTTCTTC	CASSQGSYSYNEQFF
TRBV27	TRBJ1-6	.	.	TGTGCCAGCAGTTCACGAGCATTTAATTCACCCCTCCACTTT	CASSSRAFNSPLHF
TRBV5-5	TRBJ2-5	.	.	TGTGCCAGCAGCAACTGGGACACCACCGAGACCCAGTACTTC	CASSNWDTTETQYF
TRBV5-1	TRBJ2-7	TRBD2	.	TGCGCCAGCAGTTTAGGGACTAGCGGTGGCGAGCAGTACTTC	CASSLGTSGGEQYF
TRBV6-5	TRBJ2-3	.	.	TGTGCCAGCAGTTCCCCACTGGGAGATACGCAGTATTTT	CASSSPLGDTQYF
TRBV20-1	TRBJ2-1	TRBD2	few	TGCAGTGCTAGAGACCCCGGGACTAGTGTCTTC	CSARDPGTSVF
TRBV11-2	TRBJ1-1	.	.	TGTGCCAGCAGCTTAGCATCAACAGGGAACACTGAAGCTTTCTTT	CASSLASTGNTEAFF
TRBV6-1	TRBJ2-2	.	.	TGTGCCAGCAGCAACAGTGCCGGGGGCACCGGGGAGCTGTTTTTT	CASSNSAGGTGELFF
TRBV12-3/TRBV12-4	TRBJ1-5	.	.	TGTGCCAGCAGTTTACTGGTAAATCAGCCCCAGCATTTT	CASSLLVNQPQHF
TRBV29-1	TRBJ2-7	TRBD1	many	TGCAGCGTTTACAGGGGGCTATCCTACGAGCAGTACTTC	CSVYRGLSYEQYF
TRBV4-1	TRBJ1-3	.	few	TGCGCCAGCAGCCAAGGGACAGCGAGAGGCTCTGGAAACACCATATATTTT	CASSQGTARGSGNTIYF
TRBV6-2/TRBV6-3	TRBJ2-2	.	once	TGTGCCAGCAGTTCCAACACCTTATTCGGGCCTCCAGCCGGGGAGCTGTTTTTT	CASSSNTLFGPPAGELFF
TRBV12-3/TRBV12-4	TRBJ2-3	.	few	TGTGCCAGCAGTCTTGGGGACGTCACAGATACGCAGTATTTT	CASSLGDVTDTQYF
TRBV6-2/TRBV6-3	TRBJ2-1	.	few	TGTGCCAGCAACCGGGGGCACAATGAGCAGTTCTTC	CASNRGHNEQFF
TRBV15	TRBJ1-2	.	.	TGTGCCACCAGCAGAAGAAGGGCGTTAGATAACTATGGCTACACCTTC	CATSRRRALDNYGYTF
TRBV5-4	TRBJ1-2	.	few	TGTGCCAGCAGCTTGAACAGTAGAGCTAACTATGGCTACACCTTC	CASSLNSRANYGYTF
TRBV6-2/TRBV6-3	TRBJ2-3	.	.	TGTGCCAGCGCCCTATTCACAGATACGCAGTATTTT	CASALFTDTQYF
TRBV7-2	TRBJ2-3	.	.	TGTGCCAGCAGCGCCCCGGGGGCTAGCACAGATACGCAGTATTTT	CASSAPGASTDTQYF
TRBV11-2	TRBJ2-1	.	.	TGTGCCAGCAGCTTAGAAGTTAACGCACAGAGGCACAATAATGAGCAGTTCTTC	CASSLEVNAQRHNNEQFF
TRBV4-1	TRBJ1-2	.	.	TGCGCCAGCAGCTTGAGAACGATGGCCGGAAACTATGGCTACACCTTC	CASSLRTMAGNYGYTF
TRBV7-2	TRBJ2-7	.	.	TGTGCCAGCAGCGCCCAGGTCGAGCAGTACTTC	CASSAQVEQYF
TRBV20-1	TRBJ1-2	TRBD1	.	TGCAGTGCCCCTCGTTTGGGACAGGTTAACTATGGCTACACCTTC	CSAPRLGQVNYGYTF
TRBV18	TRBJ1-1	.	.	TGTGCCAGCTCCACGGGGTTCCTGAACACTGAAGCTTTCTTT	CASSTGFLNTEAFF
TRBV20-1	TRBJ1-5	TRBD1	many	TGCAGTGCTAGCCGCACGACAGGGAGTGGGCCCCAGCATTTT	CSASRTTGSGPQHF
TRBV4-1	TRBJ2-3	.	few	TGCGCCAGCAGCCAACGATCTTCCGAAGATACGCAGTATTTT	CASSQRSSEDTQYF
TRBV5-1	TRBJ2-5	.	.	TGCGCCAGCAGGGGAACAGGGAAGTCTCAAGAGACCCAGTACTTC	CASRGTGKSQETQYF
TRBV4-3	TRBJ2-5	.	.	TGCGCCAGCAGCAAAGTTCAGGGTTTCCAAGAGACCCAGTACTTC	CASSKVQGFQETQYF
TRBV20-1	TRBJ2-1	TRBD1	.	TGCAGTGCTACCGGGACAGGGAAGAATGAGCAGTTCTTC	CSATGTGKNEQFF
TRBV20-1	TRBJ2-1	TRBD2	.	TGCAGTGCTAGAGTAGCGGGGGGGGCGTCCCATGAGCAGTTCTTC	CSARVAGGASHEQFF
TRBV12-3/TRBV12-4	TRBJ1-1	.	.	TGTGCCAGCCATATACACCGGCGGGGATCTGAAGCTTTCTTT	CASHIHRRGSEAFF
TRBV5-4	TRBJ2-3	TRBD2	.	TGTGCCAGCAGCTTTTCAGTTCAGGCGGGGGGTACCACAGATACGCAGTATTTT	CASSFSVQAGGTTDTQYF
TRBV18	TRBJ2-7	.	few	TGTGCCAGCTCACCAATGGGCAGGGGATACGAGCAGTACTTC	CASSPMGRGYEQYF